This T cell receptor beta chain was documented in a study of glioma-infiltrating T cells after dendritic cell vaccination. For the study at large: Dendritic cell vaccination trial patients had either newly diagnosed or recurrent glioblastoma. Three intradermal dendritic cell vaccine injections were given every two weeks.

Described time point: after dendritic cell vaccination, including at tumor progression/relapse. Blood PBMC samples: pre-vaccination, two weeks post third vaccination, and at tumor progression. Losses at the gene ends were 0 bases for V and 5 bases for J; bases not matched to a gene: 7. Germline V gene sequence: CDR1 SGDLS, CDR2 YYNGEE. This CDR3 is 15 amino acids long. The PCR used 60 V beta and 13 J beta primers. Libraries were prepared by immunoSEQ multiplex PCR; TCRdb keeps only in-frame clonotypes and omits some of them. The sample lists just under 100,000 clones, around 80% occurring once. The material sequenced was blood, taken after dendritic cell vaccination. The chain has TRBV9 and TRBJ2-5, with 7 bases aligning to TRBD1. This receptor was taken from a human donor with glioblastoma. CDR3 DNA: TGTGCCAGCAGCGTAGCCCCTACAGGGGAGGAGACCCAGTACTTC. The encoded protein is CASSVAPTGEETQYF.